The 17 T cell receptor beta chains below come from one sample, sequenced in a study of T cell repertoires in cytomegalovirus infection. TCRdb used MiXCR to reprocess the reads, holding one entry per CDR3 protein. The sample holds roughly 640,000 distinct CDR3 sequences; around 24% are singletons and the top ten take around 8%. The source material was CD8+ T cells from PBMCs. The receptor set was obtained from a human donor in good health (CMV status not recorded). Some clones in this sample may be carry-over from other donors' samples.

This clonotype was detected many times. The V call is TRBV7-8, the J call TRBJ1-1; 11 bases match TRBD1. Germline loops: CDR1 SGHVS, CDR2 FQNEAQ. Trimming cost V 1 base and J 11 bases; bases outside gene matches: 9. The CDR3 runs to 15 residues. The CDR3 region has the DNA TGTGCCAGCAGCTTAGATGGGACAGGGGGGGTTGAGGCTTTCTTT. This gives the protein CASSLDGTGGVEAFF.

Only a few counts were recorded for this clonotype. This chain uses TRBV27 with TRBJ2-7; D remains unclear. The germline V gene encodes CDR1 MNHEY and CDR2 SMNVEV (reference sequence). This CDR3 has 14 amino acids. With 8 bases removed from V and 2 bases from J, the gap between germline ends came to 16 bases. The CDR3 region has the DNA TGTGCCAGCGGTCTATCCCCGGGTCCCTACGAGCAGTACTTC. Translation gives CASGLSPGPYEQYF.

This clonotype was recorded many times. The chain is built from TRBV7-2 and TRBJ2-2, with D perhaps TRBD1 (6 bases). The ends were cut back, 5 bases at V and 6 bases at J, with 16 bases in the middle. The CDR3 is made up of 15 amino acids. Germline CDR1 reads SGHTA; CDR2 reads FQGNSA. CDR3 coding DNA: TGTGCCAGCAGCATACAGGGCTTTTTACCCGGGGAGCTGTTTTTT. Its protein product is CASSIQGFLPGELFF.

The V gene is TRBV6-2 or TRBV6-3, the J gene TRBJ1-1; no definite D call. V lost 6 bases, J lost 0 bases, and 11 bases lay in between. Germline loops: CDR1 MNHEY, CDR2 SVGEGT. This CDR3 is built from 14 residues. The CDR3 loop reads CASRMEGMNTEAFF. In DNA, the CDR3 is TGTGCCAGCAGGATGGAGGGTATGAACACTGAAGCTTTCTTT.

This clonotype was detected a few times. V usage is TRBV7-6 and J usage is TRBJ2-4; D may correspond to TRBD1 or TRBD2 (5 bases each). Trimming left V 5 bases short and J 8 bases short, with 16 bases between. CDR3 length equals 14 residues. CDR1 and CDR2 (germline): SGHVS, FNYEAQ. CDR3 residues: CASSITGTVDIQYF. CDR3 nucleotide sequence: TGTGCCAGCAGCATAACCGGGACGGTGGACATTCAGTACTTC.

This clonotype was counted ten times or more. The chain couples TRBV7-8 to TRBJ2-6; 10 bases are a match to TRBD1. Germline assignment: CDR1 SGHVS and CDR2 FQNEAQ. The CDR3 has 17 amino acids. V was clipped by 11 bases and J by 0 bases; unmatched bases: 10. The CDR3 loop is CASKRGTGDSGANVLTF. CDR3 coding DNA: TGTGCCTCCAAGAGGGGGACAGGGGACTCTGGGGCCAACGTCCTGACTTTC.

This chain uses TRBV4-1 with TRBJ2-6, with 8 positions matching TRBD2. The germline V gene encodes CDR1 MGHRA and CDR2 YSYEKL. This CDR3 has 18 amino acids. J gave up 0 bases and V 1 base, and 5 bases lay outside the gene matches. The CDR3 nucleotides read TGCGCCAGCAGCCAAGTCCGGGGGGGGAACTCTGGGGCCAACGTCCTGACTTTC. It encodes CASSQVRGGNSGANVLTF.

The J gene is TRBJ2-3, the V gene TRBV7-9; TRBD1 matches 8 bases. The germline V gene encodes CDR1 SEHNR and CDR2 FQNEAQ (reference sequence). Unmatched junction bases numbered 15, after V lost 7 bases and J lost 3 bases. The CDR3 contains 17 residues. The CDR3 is CASTLTNRQGRTDTQYF. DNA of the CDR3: TGTGCCAGCACCCTAACGAACCGACAGGGGAGAACAGATACGCAGTATTTT. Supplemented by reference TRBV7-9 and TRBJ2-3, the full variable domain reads DTGVSQNPRHKITKRGQNVTFRCDPISEHNRLYWYRQTLGQGPEFLTYFQNEAQLEKSRLLSDRFSAERPKGSFSTLEIQRTEQGDSAMYLCASTLTNRQGRTDTQYFGPGTRLTVL.

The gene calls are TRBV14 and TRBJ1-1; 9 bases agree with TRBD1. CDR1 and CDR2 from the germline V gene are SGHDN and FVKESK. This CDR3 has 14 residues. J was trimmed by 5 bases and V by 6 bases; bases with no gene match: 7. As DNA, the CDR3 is TGTGCCAGCAGAACAGGGGGCTTTAGTACTGAAGCTTTCTTT. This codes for CASRTGGFSTEAFF.

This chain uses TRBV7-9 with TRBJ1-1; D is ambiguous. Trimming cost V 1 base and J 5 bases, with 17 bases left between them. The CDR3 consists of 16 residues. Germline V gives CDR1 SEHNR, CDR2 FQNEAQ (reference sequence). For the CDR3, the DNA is TGTGCCAGCAGCTTAGTGGTTTCGGGATCAGGAACTGAAGCTTTCTTT. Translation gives CASSLVVSGSGTEAFF.

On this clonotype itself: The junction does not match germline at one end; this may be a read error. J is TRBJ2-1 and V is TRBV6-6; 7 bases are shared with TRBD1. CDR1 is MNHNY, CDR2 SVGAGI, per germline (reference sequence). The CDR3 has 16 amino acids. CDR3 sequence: CASSFATGDPYNEQFF. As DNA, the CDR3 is TGTGCCAGCAGTTTCGCTACAGGGGACCCTTACAATGAGCAATTCTTC.

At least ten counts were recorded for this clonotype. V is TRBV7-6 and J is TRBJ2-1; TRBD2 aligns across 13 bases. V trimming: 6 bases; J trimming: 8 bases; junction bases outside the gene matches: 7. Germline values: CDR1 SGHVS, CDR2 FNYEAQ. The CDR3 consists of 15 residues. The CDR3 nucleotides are TGTGCCAGCAGTCAACTAGCGGGGGGGCTCGATGAGCAGTTCTTC. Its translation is CASSQLAGGLDEQFF.

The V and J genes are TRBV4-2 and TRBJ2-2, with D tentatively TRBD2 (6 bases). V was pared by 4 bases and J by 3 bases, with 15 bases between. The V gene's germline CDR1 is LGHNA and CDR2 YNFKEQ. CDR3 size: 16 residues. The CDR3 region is CASSLFGGEDTGELFF. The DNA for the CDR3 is TGTGCCAGCAGCCTCTTCGGAGGGGAGGACACCGGGGAGCTGTTTTTT.

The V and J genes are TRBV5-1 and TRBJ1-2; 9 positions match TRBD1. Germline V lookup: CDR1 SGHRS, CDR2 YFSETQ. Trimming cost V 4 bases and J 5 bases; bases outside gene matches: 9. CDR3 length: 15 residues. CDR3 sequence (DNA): TGCGCCAGCAGCACCTGGACAGGGGAGGGATATGGCTACACCTTC. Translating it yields CASSTWTGEGYGYTF.

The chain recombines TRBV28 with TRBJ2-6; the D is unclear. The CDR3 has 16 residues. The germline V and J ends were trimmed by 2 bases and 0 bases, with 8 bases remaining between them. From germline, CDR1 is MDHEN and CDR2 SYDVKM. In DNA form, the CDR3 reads TGTGCCAGCAGTTTAGGATTACGCTCTGGGGCCAACGTCCTGACTTTC. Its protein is CASSLGLRSGANVLTF.

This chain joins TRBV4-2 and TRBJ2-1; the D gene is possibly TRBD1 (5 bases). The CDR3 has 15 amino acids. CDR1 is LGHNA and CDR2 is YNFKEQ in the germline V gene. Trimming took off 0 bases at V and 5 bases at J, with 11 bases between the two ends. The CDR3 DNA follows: TGTGCCAGCAGCCAAGATTTGGGGCAAAACAATGAGCAGTTCTTC. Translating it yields CASSQDLGQNNEQFF.

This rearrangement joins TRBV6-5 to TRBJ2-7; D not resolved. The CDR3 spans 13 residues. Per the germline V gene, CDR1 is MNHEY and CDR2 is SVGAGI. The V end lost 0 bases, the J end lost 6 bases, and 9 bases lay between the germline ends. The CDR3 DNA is TGTGCCAGCAGTTACTCGAGGTTAGGCGAGCAGTACTTC. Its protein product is CASSYSRLGEQYF.